What follows describes a single T cell receptor (beta chain). This clonotype appeared many times. What antigen it recognizes has not been identified. The sample holds no much larger clone one base away, and base qualities are not on file. This specimen belongs to a study of molecular identifiers for immune sequencing clone quantification (dated by TCRdb to the late 2010s). Some background on the complete study: For a replicate experiment, RNA from roughly 21,000 or 96,000 naive CD8 T cells was divided into five aliquots, of which four were sequenced. This methods study used CD8 T cells to benchmark TCR RNA copy counting and molecular-identifier clustering-based TCR repertoire sequencing (MIDCIRS).

Libraries of naive CD8 T cells were generated from about 19,000 to 1,100,000 sorted cells, with 10%, 30% or 50% of the purified RNA used. Naive CD8 T cells, defined as CD8+CD4-CCR7+CD45RA+, were FACS-sorted into RLT Plus buffer on a BD FACSAria II. Approximately 9 TCR copies' worth of Jurkat RNA were spiked into roughly 17,000-1,100,000 naive CD8 T cell samples to test detection sensitivity. CD8 T cells were enriched using RosetteSep CD8+ T Cell Enrichment Cocktail and Ficoll-Paque, and the enriched cells then underwent ACK red cell lysis. Including the terminal cysteine and phenylalanine, the CDR3 comprises 13 residues. This entry keeps only the CDR3 DNA: 39 bases, framed from base 1. CDR1 and CDR2, looked up from the germline V gene, are MNHEY and SVGEGT. The V end gives up 2 bases and the J end 6 bases, leaving 3 bases in the junction not matched to a gene. Receptor amplification or capture employed PCR. Instrument used: NextSeq 500. Bulk TCR libraries were prepared as previously described, using TCR primers listed in Table S5. The Qiagen AllPrep DNA/RNA kit was used to purify total RNA. Before any analysis, reads coming from multiple sequencing runs of the same library were combined into one pool. Regarding the original processing steps: Reads were retained only if an exact TCR constant sequence was present, and the retained reads were trimmed to 150 nt and grouped according to their 12-nt molecular barcodes. Within each barcode group, reads were sub-clustered at a 15% Levenshtein threshold, and quality-weighted consensus sequences were built per RNA molecule. Non-functional sequences were removed, as were lower-count sequences one edit away from another. Barcode sub-clusters with fewer than 20% of the maximum read count were removed, based on fitting two negative binomial distributions. TCRdb took the public reads, trimmed them with fastp at Q25, ran MiXCR for clone calling and kept in-frame beta chains. Each entry merges the rows of one CDR3 protein and shows their most common DNA and genes. TCRdb, not the original authors, processed these V and J calls. This sample is represented by under 800,000 distinct CDR3 sequences; about 25% of them were singletons. The ten largest make up 0.78% of the sample.

The paper's findings and limits, for the study overall: Even against a background of 750,000 to 1,000,000 naive CD8 T cells, spiked-in Jurkat TCR RNA amounting to a single cell's worth was reported to be detectable. Modeling indicated around 3.2 TCR RNA copies recovered per cell, compared with about 9.7 by digital PCR, which implies a capture efficiency of around 30%. Highly expanded clone sizes could be underestimated if identical TCR molecules share a barcode. The naive libraries included spiked-in Jurkat TCR RNA (around 9 copies' worth), and this RNA is not part of the donor repertoire. When barcode sub-clustering was not used, chimeric consensus sequences inflated TCR diversity, with chimeras reaching as high as 47%. Clones above 20 RNA copies held over 98% of molecules in CMV-specific effector cells but under 1% in naive cells.

This sequence was found in a human donor in good health. Some libraries in this study had Jurkat cell RNA spiked in. The chain employs TRBV6-2 or TRBV6-3 and TRBJ1-1; 7 nucleotides in the junction match TRBD1. The specimen sequenced was naive CD8+ T cells from blood, with Jurkat cell RNA spiked in. What this sample's cell subset or site label stands for: FACS-sorted CD8+CD4-CCR7+CD45RA+ naive T cells. The CDR3 is CASSYGGQSEAFF. The DNA sequence reads TGTGCCAGCAGTTACGGGGGACAGTCTGAAGCTTTCTTT.